The 10 T cell receptor beta chains given below trace back to one sample, sequenced in a study of cytomegalovirus exposure and HLA in healthy donors. The PCR was carried out with 60 Vbeta primers and 13 Jbeta primers. Some clones are missing from TCRdb's copy, which holds only in-frame ones; the method was immunoSEQ multiplex PCR. Here the sample spans under 200,000 clones, 80% to 90% being singletons. What was sequenced was PBMCs. These receptors all stem from a man aged 18 to 29 in good health and CMV-seropositive.

This rearrangement joins TRBV5-6 to TRBJ2-5, with 8 bases lining up with TRBD2. TRBJ2-7 explains the end of the DNA better; the J call may be wrong. The CDR3 totals 16 residues. CDR1 is SGHDT and CDR2 is YYEEEE in the germline V gene. DNA for the CDR3: TGTGCCAGCAGCGGTCGGGGGGGGGAAAGCTCCTACGAGCAGTACTTC. Protein: CASSGRGGESSYEQYF.

The V and J genes are TRBV29-1 and TRBJ2-5; 7 bases are a match to TRBD2. Trimming took 4 bases from V and 5 from J; bases not matched to a gene: 13. CDR3 size: 15 residues. The germline V gene has CDR1 SQVTM and CDR2 ANQGSEA. The CDR3 protein is CSVVLGGSLVETQYF. The CDR3 DNA sequence: TGCAGCGTTGTATTGGGGGGGAGTTTGGTTGAGACCCAGTACTTC.

The CDR3 bases are TGTGCTAGTGGAGTCGGCGGAGCCTACGAGCAGTACTTC. Protein product: CASGVGGAYEQYF. The chain couples TRBV12-5 to TRBJ2-7; unclear D gene. Looked up from germline, CDR1 is LGHNT and CDR2 is FRNRAP. Trimming took 6 bases from V and 2 from J, leaving 11 bases between them. The CDR3 consists of 13 residues. The full variable domain, its missing parts supplied by reference TRBV12-5 and TRBJ2-7, is DARVTQTPRHKVTEMGQEVTMRCQPILGHNTVFWYRQTMMQGLELLAYFRNRAPLDDSGMPKDRFSAEMPDATLATLKIQPSEPRDSAVYFCASGVGGAYEQYFGPGTRLTVT.

The chain combines TRBV19 with TRBJ2-5, with 11 bases that match TRBD1. The CDR3 has 15 amino acids. V lost 5 bases and J lost 8; bases outside the gene matches: 10. Germline V gene data show CDR1 as LNHDA and CDR2 as SQIVND (reference sequence). The CDR3 bases are TGTGCCAGTAGTTCCCGCGTCGGACAGGGGGCAACCCAGTACTTC. It specifies CASSSRVGQGATQYF.

This chain connects TRBV5-1 to TRBJ2-2, with a weak D call TRBD1 (5 bases). V gave up 1 base and J gave up 2 bases, with 12 bases separating them. From germline, CDR1 is SGHRS and CDR2 YFSETQ. This CDR3 has 16 residues. DNA of the CDR3: TGCGCCAGCAGCTTGAACGGGCAGGGAAACACCGGGGAGCTGTTTTTT. Encoded protein: CASSLNGQGNTGELFF.

This chain uses TRBV10-3 with TRBJ2-2, with TRBD1 matching over 10 bases. CDR1 ENHRY and CDR2 SYGVKD come from the germline V gene. J gave up 6 bases and V 6 bases, and 1 base lay outside the gene matches. CDR3 length equals 13 residues. In DNA form, the CDR3 reads TGTGCCATCAGCGGACAGGGGGCCGGGGAGCTGTTTTTT. Translated, it gives CAISGQGAGELFF.

The chain recombines TRBV7-2 with TRBJ2-7, with no clear D. V lost 1 base and J 3 bases, leaving 10 bases between the germline ends. The CDR3 length is 14 residues. CDR1 SGHTA and CDR2 FQGNSA come from the germline V gene. The CDR3 DNA sequence: TGTGCCAGCAGCTTAGACGACTGGTACTACGAGCAGTACTTC. It encodes CASSLDDWYYEQYF.

The V and J genes are TRBV30 and TRBJ2-7, with 11 bases lining up with TRBD1. The CDR3 length is 17 residues. V gave up 2 bases and J gave up 5 bases; unmatched junction bases: 14. Germline CDR1 reads GTSNPN; CDR2 reads SVGIG (reference sequence). The DNA of the CDR3 is TGTGCCTGGAGTCTACGGCTACCGGGACAGGGGGACCACGAGCAGTACTTC. This translates into CAWSLRLPGQGDHEQYF.

This chain joins TRBV18 and TRBJ1-1; no clear D. CDR1 and CDR2 (germline): KGHSH, LQKENI. Deletions cut 6 bases from V and 2 bases from J, with 10 bases between. This CDR3 has 13 residues. The CDR3 sequence is CASSLSHNTEAFF. The CDR3 DNA reads as TGTGCCAGCTCGCTATCGCATAACACTGAAGCTTTCTTT.

This clone has only a few counts. This chain connects TRBV30 to TRBJ1-1; D possibly corresponds to TRBD1 (5 bases). V gave up 0 bases and J gave up 4 bases, with 9 bases separating them. This CDR3 contains 13 residues. Germline-derived CDR1 and CDR2 are GTSNPN and SVGIG (reference sequence). CDR3 sequence reads: CAWSVQVGTEAFF. The CDR3 DNA reads TGTGCCTGGAGTGTACAGGTTGGCACTGAAGCTTTCTTT. The full variable domain, rest sourced from reference TRBV30 and TRBJ1-1, is SQTIHQWPATLVQPVGSPLSLECTVEGTSNPNLYWYRQAAGRGLQLLFYSVGIGQISSEVPQNLSASRPQDRQFILSSKKLLLSDSGFYLCAWSVQVGTEAFFGQGTRLTVV.